Each of the 28 T cell receptor beta chains below was sequenced from the same sample in a study of blood T cell repertoires in COVID-19 (dated by TCRdb to about 2020). Libraries were constructed by the immunoSEQ multiplex PCR assay. The clones in this table, taken by TCRdb from immuneACCESS, are in-frame only. Not every clone is retained; where verified, under half of the shortfall comes from an unresolved V gene, and the cause of the rest is unknown. The sample data list approximately 90,000 clones, and around 88% of these were observed just once. The ten largest clones add up to 18% of the sample. The sample taken for sequencing was peripheral blood. Receptor source: an elderly woman with acute or convalescent COVID-19.

This chain joins TRBV9 and TRBJ2-5; TRBD2 is a possible D gene (6 bases). There are 14 residues in the CDR3. Germline CDR1 is SGDLS and CDR2 is YYNGEE. Trimming took off 4 bases at V and 3 bases at J, with 13 bases between the two ends. CDR3 in DNA: TGTGCCAGCAGCCCCCGGGAGACAGAAGAGACCCAGTACTTC. Its protein product is CASSPRETEETQYF.

A single count supports this clone. The gene calls are TRBV27 and TRBJ2-1; no definite D call. CDR1 and CDR2 (germline): MNHEY, SMNVEV (reference sequence). The CDR3 covers 15 residues. V was clipped by 2 bases and J by 1 base, with 9 bases between them. CDR3 nucleotides: TGTGCCAGCAGTTTAAGGTTAGCTTCCTACAATGAGCAGTTCTTC. Amino acid sequence: CASSLRLASYNEQFF.

This chain links TRBV9 with TRBJ1-2; perhaps TRBD1 as D (5 bases). In germline, CDR1 is SGDLS, CDR2 YYNGEE. The CDR3 is made up of 13 amino acids. Trimming removed 2 bases from V and 8 bases from J, with 13 bases in between. The CDR3 reads CASSVDSGLGYTF. The CDR3 DNA reads TGTGCCAGCAGCGTTGACAGTGGGTTGGGCTACACCTTC. The full variable domain, its missing parts supplied by reference TRBV9 and TRBJ1-2, is DSGVTQTPKHLITATGQRVTLRCSPRSGDLSVYWYQQSLDQGLQFLIQYYNGEERAKGNILERFSAQQFPDLHSELNLSSLELGDSALYFCASSVDSGLGYTFGSGTRLTVV.

In this sample, this clone turned up once. V is TRBV27 and J is TRBJ2-7; D is perhaps TRBD1 (5 bases). The CDR3 runs to 13 residues. V lost 4 bases to trimming and J lost 1 base, with 8 bases between them. Germline CDR1 is MNHEY and CDR2 is SMNVEV (reference sequence). CDR3 loop: CASSYGASYEQYF. CDR3 nucleotide sequence: TGTGCCAGCAGTTATGGGGCTTCCTACGAGCAGTACTTC.

The CDR3 bases are TGTGCCAGCTCCCCCGGACAGGGACAGGCGCAGTTCTTC. It is translated as CASSPGQGQAQFF. The chain joins TRBV18 to TRBJ2-1; 8 bases are a match to TRBD1. The CDR3 spans 13 residues. The germline V gene has CDR1 KGHSH and CDR2 LQKENI. Trimming at V came to 6 bases and at J to 12 bases, leaving 10 bases not matched to a gene.

The rearrangement links TRBV3-1 (or the pseudogene TRBV3-2) to TRBJ1-3; maybe TRBD1 (6 bases). V was shortened by 1 base and J by 2 bases, with 9 bases between the two germline ends. Per the germline V gene, CDR1 is LGHDT and CDR2 is YNNKEL (reference sequence). The CDR3 is 15 amino acids. The CDR3 region has the DNA TGTGCCAGCAGCCAAGGCTCAGGGGCTGGAAACACCATATATTTT. Encoded protein: CASSQGSGAGNTIYF.

The chain is built from TRBV6-5 and TRBJ2-7; 7 nucleotides match TRBD1. Trimming cost V 6 bases and J 4 bases; bases outside gene matches: 9. Germline CDR1 reads MNHEY; CDR2 reads SVGAGI. This CDR3 is 14 amino acids long. CDR3 nucleotide sequence: TGTGCCAGCAGATCGGACAGGATAGGGTACGAGCAGTACTTC. Its protein product is CASRSDRIGYEQYF.

The rearrangement links TRBV18 to TRBJ2-5; TRBD2 might be the D (5 bases). The CDR3 covers 13 residues. The germline V gene has CDR1 KGHSH and CDR2 LQKENI. Trimming cost V 3 bases and J 5 bases, with 10 bases left between them. The CDR3 protein is CASSPGLVETQYF. CDR3 nucleotide sequence: TGTGCCAGCTCACCCGGACTGGTGGAGACCCAGTACTTC.

The J gene is TRBJ2-7, the V gene TRBV11-3, with TRBD2 matching 8 bases. CDR3 length: 14 residues. CDR1 is SGHNT, CDR2 YENEEA, per germline. The V gene end was trimmed by 5 bases and the J gene end by 5 bases; junction bases not matched to a gene: 8. The CDR3 reads CASSPPGRDDEQYF. The CDR3 DNA is TGTGCCAGCAGCCCTCCCGGGAGGGACGACGAGCAGTACTTC.

This clone was seen a handful of times. The chain couples TRBV7-2 to TRBJ2-7, with TRBD1 as a possible D gene (5 bases). Germline CDR1 is SGHTA and CDR2 is FQGNSA. There are 13 residues in the CDR3. The germline V and J ends were trimmed by 5 bases and 3 bases, with 11 bases remaining between them. For the CDR3, the DNA is TGTGCCAGCAGCGCCCGCAGGGTCTACGAGCAGTACTTC. Protein product: CASSARRVYEQYF. The full variable domain, completed using reference TRBV7-2 and TRBJ2-7, is GAGVSQSPSNKVTEKGKDVELRCDPISGHTALYWYRQSLGQGLEFLIYFQGNSAPDKSGLPSDRFSAERTGGSVSTLTIQRTQQEDSAVYLCASSARRVYEQYFGPGTRLTVT.

A single count supports this clone. The rearrangement uses TRBV5-1 and TRBJ2-3; D may be TRBD2 (5 bases). The CDR3 has 15 residues. In germline, CDR1 is SGHRS, CDR2 YFSETQ. V lost 4 bases to trimming and J lost 0 bases, with 12 bases between them. In DNA form, the CDR3 reads TGCGCCAGCAGCCCCGGACTCGGCAGCACAGATACGCAGTATTTT. The encoded protein is CASSPGLGSTDTQYF.

As for this clone: The identical CDR3 is also encoded by other nucleotide sequences in the sample. This chain joins TRBV5-1 and TRBJ2-7, with D perhaps TRBD2 (5 bases). Trimming pared 0 bases from V and 4 bases from J, leaving 5 bases between. Germline V CDR1 and CDR2: SGHRS, YFSETQ. CDR3 length equals 12 residues. CDR3 in amino acids: CASSLGGYEQYF. The CDR3 DNA follows: TGCGCCAGCAGCTTGGGAGGGTACGAGCAGTACTTC.

The chain is built from TRBV5-1 and TRBJ1-1; D is unclear. The CDR3 spans 13 residues. Trimming shortened V by 0 bases and J by 4 bases, and 7 bases separated the two germline ends. The germline V gene encodes CDR1 SGHRS and CDR2 YFSETQ. CDR3 sequence: CASSLGAGTEAFF. Here the CDR3 DNA reads TGCGCCAGCAGCTTGGGTGCGGGCACTGAAGCTTTCTTT.

This chain uses TRBV19 with TRBJ1-5; D perhaps matches TRBD1 (5 bases). The CDR3 covers 14 residues. The germline V gene encodes CDR1 LNHDA and CDR2 SQIVND (reference sequence). V lost 3 bases to trimming and J lost 5 bases, with 11 bases between them. As DNA, the CDR3 is TGTGCCAGTAGTATTCGGGGGGGGGATCAGCCCCAGCATTTT. Encoded protein: CASSIRGGDQPQHF. Full variable domain (rest looked up from reference TRBV19 and TRBJ1-5): DGGITQSPKYLFRKEGQNVTLSCEQNLNHDAMYWYRQDPGQGLRLIYYSQIVNDFQKGDIAEGYSVSREKKESFPLTVTSAQKNPTAFYLCASSIRGGDQPQHFGDGTRLSIL.

DNA for the CDR3: TGTGCCAGCGGCACCCTGACAGGGCTCGAGCAGTACTTC. It specifies CASGTLTGLEQYF. The rearrangement joins TRBV5-4 to TRBJ2-7, with 7 bases lining up with TRBD1. Germline-derived CDR1 and CDR2 are SGHNT and YYREEE (reference sequence). The CDR3 spans 13 residues. The J segment lost 6 bases and the V segment lost 7 bases, leaving 10 bases of the junction unmatched.

The V and J genes are TRBV28 and TRBJ2-6; tentative D call: TRBD2 (6 bases). CDR3 length: 18 amino acids. Between the trimmed V and J ends, which lost 2 bases and 2 bases, there was a span of 16 bases. In germline, CDR1 is MDHEN, CDR2 SYDVKM. The DNA of the CDR3 is TGTGCCAGCAGTTTAGGGGGGTCGGGGCCAACTGGGGCCAACGTCCTGACTTTC. This encodes CASSLGGSGPTGANVLTF.

The chain recombines TRBV6-5 with TRBJ1-2, with 8 bases matching TRBD1. Per germline, CDR1 MNHEY and CDR2 SVGAGI. The CDR3 runs to 15 residues. V was pared by 6 bases and J by 8 bases, with 14 bases of the junction left unmatched. Written as DNA, the CDR3 is TGTGCCAGCAGGGGAGGGACAGGAGTTGGACGCGGCTACACCTTC. The encoded protein is CASRGGTGVGRGYTF.

The chain has TRBV19 and TRBJ1-1, with D perhaps matching TRBD1 (6 bases). Looked up from germline, CDR1 is LNHDA and CDR2 is SQIVND (reference sequence). This CDR3 region has 13 residues. Trimming stripped 3 bases from V and 8 bases from J, with 13 bases between. In nucleotides, the CDR3 is TGTGCCAGTAGTATGCAGGGCAGGGGAGAAGCTTTCTTT. This translates into CASSMQGRGEAFF.

CDR3 DNA: TGTGCCAGCAGCACCACGACAGGCTACAATGAGCAGTTCTTC. This gives the protein CASSTTTGYNEQFF. The chain employs TRBV13 and TRBJ2-1, with D perhaps TRBD1 (6 bases). CDR3 length: 14 amino acids. The V gene lost 5 bases and the J gene lost 3 bases, with 11 bases spanning the gap. Germline V lookup: CDR1 PRHDT, CDR2 FYEKMQ (reference sequence). Using reference TRBV13 and TRBJ2-1 for the parts outside the CDR3, the full variable domain is AAGVIQSPRHLIKEKRETATLKCYPIPRHDTVYWYQQGPGQDPQFLISFYEKMQSDKGSIPDRFSAQQFSDYHSELNMSSLELGDSALYFCASSTTTGYNEQFFGPGTRLTVL.

V usage is TRBV5-4 and J usage is TRBJ2-7; 7 bases map to TRBD1. Germline assignment: CDR1 SGHNT and CDR2 YYREEE (reference sequence). CDR3 length: 14 residues. After removal of 1 base from V and 9 bases from J, the junction contained 10 bases not matched to a gene. The CDR3 DNA reads TGTGCCAGCAGCTTGAGTTCGGATAGGGACAGGCAGTACTTC. Its translation is CASSLSSDRDRQYF.

This clone was seen more than once but under ten times. This chain connects TRBV23-1 to TRBJ1-2; TRBD1 is a possible D gene (5 bases). TRBV23-1 is an open reading frame, and its role is uncertain. This CDR3 is 14 amino acids long. V shed 0 bases and J shed 4 bases, with 9 bases lying between them. The CDR3, as DNA: TGCGCCAGCAGTCAATCCACGGGGGTCTATGGCTACACCTTC. This gives the protein CASSQSTGVYGYTF.

On this clone: One end of the junction varies from germline; a read error may be responsible. V usage is TRBV7-7 and J usage is TRBJ2-2; unclear D gene. Germline V gene lookup returns CDR1 SSHAT and CDR2 FNYEAQ (reference sequence). The CDR3 contains 14 residues. CDR3 protein: CASSLGFWSGELFF. The CDR3 nucleotides are TGTGCTAGCAGCTTAGGGTTCTGGAGCGGGGAGCTGTTTTTT. Combining the CDR3 with reference TRBV7-7 and TRBJ2-2 gives the whole variable domain GAGVSQSPRYKVTKRGQDVTLRCDPISSHATLYWYQQALGQGPEFLTYFNYEAQPDKSGLPSDRFSAERPEGSISTLTIQRTEQRDSAMYRCASSLGFWSGELFFGEGSRLTVL.

V and J are TRBV11-2 and TRBJ1-6; 8 bases agree with TRBD1. V dropped 4 bases and J dropped 7; count of bases not matched to a gene: 3. In germline, CDR1 is SGHAT, CDR2 FQNNGV. The CDR3 contains 14 residues. The DNA of the CDR3 is TGTGCCAGCAGCTCGGACAGGGCGAATTCACCCCTCCACTTT. This gives the protein CASSSDRANSPLHF.

This chain links TRBV6-5 with TRBJ1-1, with a tentative D call TRBD1 (6 bases). V lost 2 bases and J 4 bases, leaving 14 bases between the germline ends. This CDR3 has 15 amino acids. Germline V gene data show CDR1 as MNHEY and CDR2 as SVGAGI. The CDR3 sequence is CASSYRNRVTTEAFF. CDR3 DNA sequence: TGTGCCAGCAGTTACAGGAACAGGGTTACCACTGAAGCTTTCTTT.

The chain has TRBV12-5 and TRBJ1-1; possible D gene TRBD1, 6 bases. The V end lost 6 bases, the J end lost 3 bases, and 20 bases lay between the germline ends. Germline assignment: CDR1 LGHNT and CDR2 FRNRAP. The CDR3 extends over 16 amino acids. The CDR3 protein is CASGQTRQDAHTEAFF. The CDR3 region has the DNA TGTGCTAGTGGACAAACCAGACAGGATGCTCACACTGAAGCTTTCTTT.

The chain links TRBV9 to TRBJ2-7, with 8 nucleotides matching TRBD2. V shed 4 bases and J 3 bases; nucleotides not matched to a gene: 9. Germline V gives CDR1 SGDLS, CDR2 YYNGEE. CDR3 length: 15 amino acids. CDR3 loop: CASSPRVSGDYEQYF. Written as DNA, the CDR3 is TGTGCCAGCAGCCCCCGAGTTAGCGGGGACTACGAGCAGTACTTC. Together with reference TRBV9 and TRBJ2-7, the CDR3 gives the full variable domain: DSGVTQTPKHLITATGQRVTLRCSPRSGDLSVYWYQQSLDQGLQFLIQYYNGEERAKGNILERFSAQQFPDLHSELNLSSLELGDSALYFCASSPRVSGDYEQYFGPGTRLTVT.

The chain is built from TRBV7-9 and TRBJ2-7, with D uncertain. The CDR3 is 13 residues long. The V gene's germline CDR1 is SEHNR and CDR2 FQNEAQ (reference sequence). Trimming pared 0 bases from V and 3 bases from J, leaving 6 bases between. For the CDR3, the DNA is TGTGCCAGCAGCTTAGCCGGCGGCTACGAGCAGTACTTC. Translation gives CASSLAGGYEQYF.

This rearrangement joins TRBV11-2 to TRBJ1-1; weak D call: TRBD1 (6 bases). Germline assignment: CDR1 SGHAT and CDR2 FQNNGV. The CDR3 spans 15 residues. Deletions cut 0 bases from V and 9 bases from J, with 17 bases between. The CDR3 DNA reads TGTGCCAGCAGCTTAGACGGGAGGGGGGCGGATCAAGCTTTCTTT. This codes for CASSLDGRGADQAFF.